One and the same sample provided the 19 T cell receptor beta chains below, sequenced in a study of blood T cell repertoires in COVID-19. Some clones are missing from TCRdb's copy, which holds only in-frame ones; the method was immunoSEQ multiplex PCR. In the table there are tens of thousands of clones, 75% to 85% of which are singletons. The sequenced sample consisted of peripheral blood. These receptor sequences come from an elderly woman with acute or convalescent COVID-19.

The chain is built from TRBV7-2 and TRBJ2-1; 9 bases map to TRBD2. V was pared by 5 bases and J by 7 bases, with 9 bases of the junction left unmatched. This CDR3 spans 15 amino acids. Per germline, CDR1 SGHTA and CDR2 FQGNSA. The CDR3 loop is CASSPLAGPYNEQFF. The CDR3 DNA is TGTGCCAGCAGCCCACTAGCGGGTCCTTATAATGAGCAGTTCTTC. The full variable domain, its missing parts supplied by reference TRBV7-2 and TRBJ2-1, is GAGVSQSPSNKVTEKGKDVELRCDPISGHTALYWYRQSLGQGLEFLIYFQGNSAPDKSGLPSDRFSAERTGGSVSTLTIQRTQQEDSAVYLCASSPLAGPYNEQFFGPGTRLTVL.

The rearrangement links TRBV3-1 (or the pseudogene TRBV3-2) to TRBJ2-3, with 8 nucleotides matching TRBD1. CDR1 is LGHDT and CDR2 is YNNKEL in the germline V gene (reference sequence). This CDR3 spans 14 amino acids. Trimming took 7 bases from V and 6 from J; bases not matched to a gene: 9. The DNA for the CDR3 is TGTGCCAGCAACTCGGACAGGGAACCCGATACGCAGTATTTT. Translated: CASNSDREPDTQYF.

This chain joins TRBV2 and TRBJ1-4; D is undetermined. V shed 6 bases and J shed 8 bases, with 13 bases lying between them. This CDR3 has 13 residues. The V gene's germline CDR1 is SNHLY and CDR2 FYNNEI. CDR3 sequence (DNA): TGTGCCAGCAGAACTCAGGTTGTCGAAAAACTGTTTTTT. Its protein product is CASRTQVVEKLFF.

This clone was detected a few times. The chain links TRBV6-6 to TRBJ2-7; 9 nucleotides line up with TRBD1. The CDR3 extends over 14 amino acids. V shed 6 bases and J 6 bases; nucleotides not matched to a gene: 9. The germline V gene has CDR1 MNHNY and CDR2 SVGAGI (reference sequence). The CDR3 spells CASRNSGTGSEQYF. The CDR3 bases are TGTGCCAGCAGAAACTCCGGGACAGGGAGCGAGCAGTACTTC.

This clone was picked up one time. As DNA, the CDR3 is TGTGCCAGCAGTTACGGTCCAGCGGGACCACCTTACGAGCAGTACTTC. It is translated as CASSYGPAGPPYEQYF. This rearrangement joins TRBV6-2 or TRBV6-3 to TRBJ2-7; 7 bases match TRBD2. CDR3 length: 16 residues. V lost 2 bases, J lost 4 bases, and 11 bases stayed unmatched. CDR1 is MNHEY, CDR2 SVGEGT, per germline.

The rearrangement links TRBV6-5 to TRBJ1-6; 7 bases fit TRBD1. Germline CDR1 is MNHEY and CDR2 is SVGAGI. The V gene end was trimmed by 6 bases and the J gene end by 10 bases; junction bases not matched to a gene: 9. The CDR3 is 14 amino acids. Written as DNA, the CDR3 is TGTGCCAGCAGCACAGACAGGGAGCGGTCACCCCTCCACTTT. It yields the protein CASSTDRERSPLHF.

The V and J genes are TRBV27 and TRBJ1-2, with D perhaps matching TRBD1 (5 bases). The CDR3 has 15 residues. Germline V CDR1 and CDR2: MNHEY, SMNVEV (reference sequence). The V gene lost 4 bases and the J gene lost 2 bases, with 14 bases spanning the gap. CDR3 protein: CASSSWGVSNYGYTF. DNA for the CDR3: TGTGCCAGCAGTTCGTGGGGGGTGTCGAACTATGGCTACACCTTC.

The chain uses TRBV28 and TRBJ2-7; TRBD2 is a possible D gene (5 bases). The CDR3 totals 14 residues. Germline V gene lookup returns CDR1 MDHEN and CDR2 SYDVKM. Trimming cost V 2 bases and J 4 bases, with 12 bases left between them. The CDR3: CASSLRDWGYEQYF. CDR3 nucleotides: TGTGCCAGCAGTTTACGGGATTGGGGATACGAGCAGTACTTC.

The gene calls are TRBV7-8 and TRBJ2-7; TRBD2 matches at 10 bases. V shed 8 bases and J 6 bases; nucleotides not matched to a gene: 10. CDR3 length equals 14 residues. Germline V lookup: CDR1 SGHVS, CDR2 FQNEAQ. In nucleotides, the CDR3 is TGTGCCAGCTCGAGGCTAGCGGGAGTAACCGAGCAGTACTTC. Translating it yields CASSRLAGVTEQYF.

The J gene is TRBJ1-2, the V gene TRBV5-4, with D unresolved. CDR3 length equals 10 residues. V shed 4 bases and J shed 10 bases, with 8 bases lying between them. CDR1 is SGHNT, CDR2 YYREEE, per germline (reference sequence). This chain's CDR3 is CASSPRVYTF. The CDR3 DNA reads as TGTGCCAGCAGCCCTCGCGTCTACACCTTC. Using reference TRBV5-4 and TRBJ1-2 for the parts outside the CDR3, the full variable domain is ETGVTQSPTHLIKTRGQQVTLRCSSQSGHNTVSWYQQALGQGPQFIFQYYREEENGRGNFPPRFSGLQFPNYSSELNVNALELDDSALYLCASSPRVYTFGSGTRLTVV.

This clone was found once. The chain has TRBV24-1 and TRBJ2-1, with 13 bases matching TRBD2. Per germline, CDR1 KGHDR and CDR2 SFDVKD. The CDR3 extends over 16 amino acids. V lost 2 bases and J lost 8; bases outside the gene matches: 5. The CDR3 nucleotides are TGTGCCACCAGTGATTCACTAGCGGGAGGGCCAGATGAGCAGTTCTTC. Translated: CATSDSLAGGPDEQFF.

This chain uses TRBV6-5 with TRBJ2-7; no reliable D call. The germline V gene has CDR1 MNHEY and CDR2 SVGAGI. V lost 2 bases to trimming and J lost 3 bases, with 8 bases between them. This CDR3 contains 13 residues. CDR3 nucleotide sequence: TGTGCCAGCAGTTACCGGTCCAACTACGAGCAGTACTTC. Its protein is CASSYRSNYEQYF.

This chain joins TRBV5-4 and TRBJ2-5, with a weak D call TRBD1 (5 bases). V dropped 2 bases and J dropped 1 base, with 9 bases sitting between them. Germline assignment: CDR1 SGHNT and CDR2 YYREEE (reference sequence). This CDR3 is built from 14 residues. Here the CDR3 reads CASSFGQGQETQYF. The CDR3 DNA is TGTGCCAGCAGCTTCGGGCAGGGCCAAGAGACCCAGTACTTC.

This chain uses TRBV15 with TRBJ2-7, with 11 bases fitting TRBD2. Germline CDR1 and CDR2: LNHNV and YYDKDF (reference sequence). There are 16 residues in the CDR3. The ends lost 0 bases at V and 6 bases at J; junction bases unmatched: 7. CDR3 sequence: CATSRDRLAGGGEQYF. CDR3 nucleotides: TGTGCCACCAGCAGAGATCGGCTAGCGGGGGGAGGCGAGCAGTACTTC.

V usage is TRBV27 and J usage is TRBJ2-7; a possible D gene is TRBD2 (5 bases). CDR3 length: 13 residues. CDR1 is MNHEY and CDR2 is SMNVEV in the germline V gene (reference sequence). V was pared by 1 base and J by 5 bases, with 9 bases between. The CDR3 DNA sequence: TGTGCCAGCAGTTTATACTCCGGGGACGAGCAGTACTTC. It specifies CASSLYSGDEQYF.

The chain links TRBV19 to TRBJ1-5, with 7 bases fitting TRBD1. The junction had 7 bases not matched to a gene; V was cut back by 5 bases and J by 3 bases. Looked up from germline, CDR1 is LNHDA and CDR2 is SQIVND (reference sequence). The CDR3 spans 15 residues. The CDR3 nucleotides are TGTGCCAGTAGTTCACAGGGGACCCCCAATCAGCCCCAGCATTTT. Its protein product is CASSSQGTPNQPQHF.

The V and J genes are TRBV5-6 and TRBJ1-1, with 7 bases identical to TRBD1. Germline V gene lookup returns CDR1 SGHDT and CDR2 YYEEEE. J gave up 1 base and V 3 bases, and 6 bases lay outside the gene matches. The CDR3 is 15 residues long. CDR3 amino acids: CASSSTRQGNTEAFF. The CDR3 region has the DNA TGTGCCAGCAGCTCTACCCGACAGGGGAACACTGAAGCTTTCTTT.

The J gene is TRBJ2-3, the V gene TRBV7-6; TRBD2 is a possible D gene (5 bases). CDR1 and CDR2 (germline): SGHVS, FNYEAQ. The CDR3 spans 13 residues. V lost 2 bases and J 5 bases, leaving 8 bases between the germline ends. CDR3: CASSLKEGDTQYF. The CDR3 DNA sequence: TGTGCCAGCAGCTTAAAAGAGGGAGATACGCAGTATTTT.

V and J are TRBV18 and TRBJ2-7; 9 nucleotides line up with TRBD1. The trim removed 6 bases at V and 3 bases at J, leaving 6 bases unmatched. The CDR3 runs to 14 residues. Germline CDR1 reads KGHSH; CDR2 reads LQKENI. The CDR3 protein is CASSTGQGHYEQYF. Written as DNA, the CDR3 is TGTGCCAGCTCCACGGGACAGGGTCACTACGAGCAGTACTTC.